This TCR beta chain was profiled in a study of beta chain features in type 1 diabetes. About the study: Researchers looked at 95 million to 140 million sorted cells across all samples.

Regarding the study as a whole: Patients' naive, central memory and regulatory TCRB repertoires appeared more alike than those of healthy donors. For TCRB rearrangement, an influence of HLA type remained unresolved here. Among all four CD4+ subsets, Type 1 diabetes patients had TCRB CDR3s that were moderately but significantly shorter.

The study reverse transcribed the entire isolated RNA, so it sequenced expressed TCRB transcripts. Sequencing was performed with immunoSEQ multiplex PCR; in TCRdb, only in-frame clones are kept and a portion is missing. The sample lists roughly 300,000 clones, approximately 10% occurring once. Trimming took off 1 base at V and 7 bases at J, with 10 bases between the two ends. CDR3 length: 13 residues. Germline lookup yields CDR1 SGHAT and CDR2 FQNNGV. With respect to this clone: No antigen is known for it.

This rearrangement joins TRBV11-2 to TRBJ2-5; maybe TRBD1 (5 bases). Sequencing was performed on central memory CD4+ T cells from blood. This TCR came from a young man with type 1 diabetes. DNA for the CDR3: TGTGCCAGCAGCTTAGCAGATCAGGGGACCCAGTACTTC. Protein: CASSLADQGTQYF.